This paragraph reports one T cell receptor beta chain. This clone was detected once. Its antigen is unknown. Per-base quality was not reported, and no clone a single base away is much larger than it. Collaborating institutions collected whole blood in K2EDTA tubes following their own protocols. For TCRbeta analysis, collaborators shipped samples in one of three forms: frozen whole blood, isolated PBMCs, or DNA extracted from either of those sample types. These data originate in a study of blood T cell repertoires in COVID-19 (dated by TCRdb to 2018 to 2020). For the study in its entirety: Samples from collaborators originated in the United States, Italy and Spain and spanned both the acute and convalescent phases of COVID-19. The material from the prospective study consisted of cDNA or gDNA derived from T cells, B-cell-depleted T cells, or PBMCs. Subjects who had been exposed to COVID-19, were actively infected with it, or had recovered from it provided the deeply sampled blood TCRbeta repertoires that made up the dataset. The repertoires were released in a freely available public database meant as a resource for research on the immune response to SARS-CoV-2. Samples came from the ongoing ImmuneRACE study (first 160 participants) plus 1,254 subjects from 6 global collaborators. The sample metadata nearly always contained a de-identified subject ID, COVID-19 status, age in years and sex. HLA class I and class II types, where available, came from metadata supplied by the sample provider rather than from assay-based typing. The paper as a whole reports these results and caveats: The amount of clinical and demographic metadata varied by source and participant and was provided uncurated.

TCRbeta CDR3 regions were amplified from genomic DNA by means of the immunoSEQ Assay, a bias-controlled multiplex PCR. In the source study's methods: The number of nucleated cells in each sample was estimated by amplification of reference gene primers within the assay. Sequence reads were collapsed and filtered to measure the absolute abundance of every unique TCRbeta CDR3 rearrangement. For each sample, productive Simpson clonality was calculated as the square root of Simpson's diversity index over productive rearrangements. As stored in TCRdb, this immuneACCESS dataset retains in-frame rearrangements with V and J assigned. A fraction of the clones does not appear; measured against another copy, unresolved V genes explain less than half of the discrepancy, and the remainder lacks a known reason. Clonal size and the V and J genes are those of that table, whereas D and trimming came from the DNA. The sample contains hundreds of thousands of clones, 70% to 90% of them found a single time. Together, the top ten hold approximately 1.4% of the sample.

V sheds 0 bases and J sheds 1 base, leaving 10 bases between their ends. From the cysteine up to the phenylalanine, the CDR3 has a length of 16 residues. The retained sequence is limited to the CDR3, 48 bases, with the frame set at the first base. Looking up the germline V gene (reference sequence) yields CDR1 SGHNT and CDR2 YYREEE. The rearrangement combines TRBV5-4 with TRBJ2-2, and the D gene may be TRBD1, 6 bases matching. Sequencing was performed on peripheral blood. This clonotype was obtained from a woman aged 25 to 45 with active or convalescent COVID-19. The nucleotides read TGTGCCAGCAGCTTGGTCGCGACAGGGAACACCGGGGAGCTGTTTTTT. Its protein product is CASSLVATGNTGELFF.